The 7 T cell receptor beta chains given below trace back to one sample, sequenced in a study of T cell changes during pregnancy in multiple sclerosis. Sequencing was performed with immunoSEQ multiplex PCR; in TCRdb, only in-frame clones are kept and a portion is missing. This sample has approximately 59,000 clones, with approximately 90% found just once. The sample here was peripheral blood, taken in the third trimester of pregnancy. All receptors derive from a female donor in good health, enrolled as a control in a pregnancy study.

The rearrangement uses TRBV11-3 and TRBJ2-2; 10 positions agree with TRBD1. The CDR3 totals 16 residues. With V trimmed by 5 bases and J by 6 bases, 9 bases remained unmatched. The germline V gene has CDR1 SGHNT and CDR2 YENEEA. CDR3 residues: CASSHMGQGIPGELFF. The CDR3 nucleotides are TGTGCCAGCAGCCACATGGGACAGGGGATCCCCGGGGAGCTGTTTTTT.

Details on this clone: Other DNA sequences of this sample code for an identical CDR3. V usage is TRBV7-9 and J usage is TRBJ1-5; the D gene is possibly TRBD1 (6 bases). CDR1 is SEHNR and CDR2 is FQNEAQ in the germline V gene (reference sequence). V lost 1 base, J lost 5 bases, and 9 bases lay in between. The CDR3 totals 14 residues. The CDR3, as DNA: TGTGCCAGCAGCTTAGACAGGGCGGATCAGCCCCAGCATTTT. The encoded protein is CASSLDRADQPQHF.

The chain is built from TRBV11-2 and TRBJ1-2; perhaps TRBD1 as D (5 bases). Germline assignment: CDR1 SGHAT and CDR2 FQNNGV. Deletions cut 4 bases from V and 6 bases from J, with 12 bases between. This CDR3 spans 13 amino acids. For the CDR3, the DNA is TGTGCCAGCAGCTCCGGGGGGAATAATGGCTACACCTTC. Residues: CASSSGGNNGYTF.

J is TRBJ2-7 and V is TRBV12-5; perhaps TRBD1 as D (6 bases). Germline V gene data show CDR1 as LGHNT and CDR2 as FRNRAP. This CDR3 region has 15 residues. V dropped 2 bases and J dropped 6 bases, with 17 bases sitting between them. The CDR3 nucleotides read TGTGCTAGTGGTTTGACCCCATTAAGACAGGCCGAGCAGTACTTC. Protein sequence: CASGLTPLRQAEQYF.

The rearrangement links TRBV5-1 to TRBJ1-4; TRBD1 matches at 7 bases. This CDR3 is built from 16 residues. Germline V gene sequence: CDR1 SGHRS, CDR2 YFSETQ. The junction had 9 bases not matched to a gene; V was cut back by 2 bases and J by 5 bases. The CDR3 nucleotides are TGCGCCAGCAGCTTCGGGACAGCTGTCAAAAATGAAAAACTGTTTTTT. Its translation is CASSFGTAVKNEKLFF.

J is TRBJ1-1 and V is TRBV29-1, with D tentatively TRBD1 (5 bases). Germline V gene sequence: CDR1 SQVTM, CDR2 ANQGSEA. The CDR3 spans 13 residues. V lost 3 bases, J lost 0 bases, and 8 bases lay in between. CDR3 region: CSVDETVNTEAFF. DNA of the CDR3: TGCAGCGTTGACGAGACAGTGAACACTGAAGCTTTCTTT.

This chain joins TRBV5-4 and TRBJ2-1; D call uncertain. Germline V gives CDR1 SGHNT, CDR2 YYREEE (reference sequence). There are 14 residues in the CDR3. V was clipped by 0 bases and J by 8 bases, with 12 bases between them. Here the CDR3 reads CASSLGAVFDEQFF. The CDR3 DNA sequence: TGTGCCAGCAGCTTGGGTGCGGTGTTTGATGAGCAGTTCTTC.